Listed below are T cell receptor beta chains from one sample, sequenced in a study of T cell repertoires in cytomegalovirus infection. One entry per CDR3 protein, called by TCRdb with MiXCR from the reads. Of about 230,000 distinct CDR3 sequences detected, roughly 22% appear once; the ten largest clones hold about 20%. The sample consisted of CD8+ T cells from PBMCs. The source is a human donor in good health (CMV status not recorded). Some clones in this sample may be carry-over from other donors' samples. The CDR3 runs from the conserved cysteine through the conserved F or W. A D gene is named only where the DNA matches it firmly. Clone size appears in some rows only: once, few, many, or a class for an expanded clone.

CDR3 DNA: TGCAGCGTTGCCCTTGGACTAGCGGGGGAAGGGGATACGCAGTATTTT
CDR3 protein: CSVALGLAGEGDTQYF
clone size: few
D gene: TRBD2
J gene: TRBJ2-3
V gene: TRBV29-1

CDR3 DNA: TGCAGTGCCCGCGACGGGCAGCTCCACCCTCTGCATGAGCAGTTCTTC
CDR3 protein: CSARDGQLHPLHEQFF
clone size: NA
D gene: NA
J gene: TRBJ2-1
V gene: TRBV20-1

CDR3 DNA: TGTGCCAGTAGTATGACGGAATATAGCAATCAGCCCCAGCATTTT
CDR3 protein: CASSMTEYSNQPQHF
clone size: NA
D gene: NA
J gene: TRBJ1-5
V gene: TRBV19

CDR3 DNA: TGTGCCAGCAGTTTATCTGGGGGACTAGCGGTAGAGACCCAGTACTTC
CDR3 protein: CASSLSGGLAVETQYF
clone size: few
D gene: TRBD2
J gene: TRBJ2-5
V gene: TRBV27

CDR3 DNA: TGTGCCAGCAGTTCGGGACAAACCTACGAGCAGTACTTC
CDR3 protein: CASSSGQTYEQYF
clone size: few
D gene: NA
J gene: TRBJ2-7
V gene: TRBV2

CDR3 DNA: TGCGCCAGCAGTCCGCCGGACAGGGAGATCGGGGGCCCTGAAGCTTTCTTT
CDR3 protein: CASSPPDREIGGPEAFF
clone size: few
D gene: TRBD1
J gene: TRBJ1-1
V gene: TRBV23-1

CDR3 DNA: TGCGCCAGCAGCTTGACACGGGGGGGTAGCAAGGATGAGCAGTTCTTC
CDR3 protein: CASSLTRGGSKDEQFF
clone size: many
D gene: TRBD2
J gene: TRBJ2-1
V gene: TRBV4-1

CDR3 DNA: TGTGCCAGCAGCCAAACCGATACCTTGGAGGGAATGAACTATGGCTACACCTTC
CDR3 protein: CASSQTDTLEGMNYGYTF
clone size: few
D gene: NA
J gene: TRBJ1-2
V gene: TRBV3-1

CDR3 DNA: TGCAGCGTGGGACAGTACACTGAAGCTTTCTTT
CDR3 protein: CSVGQYTEAFF
clone size: NA
D gene: TRBD1
J gene: TRBJ1-1
V gene: TRBV29-1

CDR3 DNA: TGCGCCAGCAGCCGGGACAGCTGCACCGGGGAGCTGTTTTTT
CDR3 protein: CASSRDSCTGELFF
clone size: NA
D gene: TRBD1
J gene: TRBJ2-2
V gene: TRBV23-1

CDR3 DNA: TGTGCCAGCAGTTCCCCTTCCTACGAGCAGTACTTC
CDR3 protein: CASSSPSYEQYF
clone size: many
D gene: NA
J gene: TRBJ2-7
V gene: TRBV27

CDR3 DNA: TGTGCCAGCAGCCCCTCGCCCGGGACAGGGCGAGCAGATACGCAGTATTTT
CDR3 protein: CASSPSPGTGRADTQYF
clone size: few
D gene: TRBD1
J gene: TRBJ2-3
V gene: TRBV12-3/TRBV12-4

CDR3 DNA: TGCGCCAGCAGTCAAAGGCCCATTTTTGAAGCTTTCTTT
CDR3 protein: CASSQRPIFEAFF
clone size: NA
D gene: NA
J gene: TRBJ1-1
V gene: TRBV23-1

CDR3 DNA: TGTGCCAGCAGTTTAGGTAGGGGCAACGAGCAGTACTTC
CDR3 protein: CASSLGRGNEQYF
clone size: many
D gene: NA
J gene: TRBJ2-7
V gene: TRBV12-3/TRBV12-4

CDR3 DNA: TGCAGTGCTACCCGCCTTGGCACAGGGGCGAATCAGCCCCAGCATTTT
CDR3 protein: CSATRLGTGANQPQHF
clone size: once
D gene: TRBD1
J gene: TRBJ1-5
V gene: TRBV20-1

CDR3 DNA: TGTGCCAGCAGCCGGGACAGGTTCTACGAGCAGTACTTC
CDR3 protein: CASSRDRFYEQYF
clone size: NA
D gene: TRBD1
J gene: TRBJ2-7
V gene: TRBV28

CDR3 DNA: TGTGCCAGCAGTTTATACGAGGGCGGCCGGGATGGCTACACCTTC
CDR3 protein: CASSLYEGGRDGYTF
clone size: once
D gene: NA
J gene: TRBJ1-2
V gene: TRBV12-3/TRBV12-4

CDR3 DNA: TGTGCCTGGAGTCGGGGGGGGGCGAGTCAGTTCTTC
CDR3 protein: CAWSRGGASQFF
clone size: few
D gene: TRBD2
J gene: TRBJ2-1
V gene: TRBV30

CDR3 DNA: TGCGCCAGCAGCCAACAGGACGGAGGAGAGCAGTTCTTC
CDR3 protein: CASSQQDGGEQFF
clone size: few
D gene: NA
J gene: TRBJ2-1
V gene: TRBV4-1

CDR3 DNA: TGTGCCATCAGTGAACCCGGGACAGTTGCCACCATATATTTT
CDR3 protein: CAISEPGTVATIYF
clone size: NA
D gene: TRBD1
J gene: TRBJ1-3
V gene: TRBV10-3

CDR3 DNA: TGTGCCAGCAGCCTGGGGGGAGGGACTGAGCAGTTCTTC
CDR3 protein: CASSLGGGTEQFF
clone size: few
D gene: TRBD2
J gene: TRBJ2-1
V gene: TRBV7-9

CDR3 DNA: TGTGCCAGCAGTTCAGGGTGGTCAGATACGCAGTATTTT
CDR3 protein: CASSSGWSDTQYF
clone size: NA
D gene: NA
J gene: TRBJ2-3
V gene: TRBV12-3/TRBV12-4

CDR3 DNA: TGTGCCAGCAGCTTAGGGGCGGGACCTGAAGCTTTCTTT
CDR3 protein: CASSLGAGPEAFF
clone size: NA
D gene: NA
J gene: TRBJ1-1
V gene: TRBV7-9

CDR3 DNA: TGTGCCAGCAGCAAGGGGGCCTCCTATCAGCCCCAGCATTTT
CDR3 protein: CASSKGASYQPQHF
clone size: few
D gene: TRBD1
J gene: TRBJ1-5
V gene: TRBV5-6